This T cell receptor (beta chain) was sequenced in a study of blood T cell repertoires in COVID-19. Produced via immunoSEQ multiplex PCR; TCRdb's table is partial and in-frame only. The table shows roughly 72,000 clones, with more than 75% occurring only once. Germline V lookup: CDR1 SGHNT, CDR2 YENEEA. The CDR3 spans 15 residues. Trimming cost V 1 base and J 2 bases; bases outside gene matches: 1. V usage is TRBV11-3 and J usage is TRBJ2-1; 8 bases are a match to TRBD2. The origin of this receptor is a human donor in a cohort sampled during active COVID-19. The sequencing input was peripheral blood. The CDR3 region is CASSLAGGPYNEQFF. In nucleotides, the CDR3 is TGTGCCAGCAGCTTAGCGGGGGGGCCCTACAATGAGCAGTTCTTC.